A single sample is the source of the 26 T cell receptor beta chains below, sequenced in a study of blood T cell repertoires in COVID-19. Generated by immunoSEQ multiplex PCR, the TCRdb table keeps only in-frame clones and is missing some. The table lists 95,000 to 100,000 clones, 92% of them singletons. The sample taken for sequencing was peripheral blood. All receptors derive from a middle-aged man with active COVID-19.

The chain has TRBV27 and TRBJ2-2; 13 bases fit TRBD2. J lost 3 bases, V lost 7 bases, and 8 bases had no gene match. The CDR3 runs 17 residues. The V gene's germline CDR1 is MNHEY and CDR2 SMNVEV (reference sequence). The DNA of the CDR3 is TGTGCCAGCACCGGACTAGCGGGAGAGATTTACACCGGGGAGCTGTTTTTT. Amino acid sequence: CASTGLAGEIYTGELFF.

The chain carries TRBV28 and TRBJ1-2; tentatively, D is TRBD1 (5 bases). This CDR3 region has 12 residues. V was clipped by 7 bases and J by 2 bases, with 8 bases between them. Per germline, CDR1 MDHEN and CDR2 SYDVKM. The CDR3 is CASMGQNYGYTF. The CDR3 DNA sequence: TGTGCCAGCATGGGGCAGAACTATGGCTACACCTTC.

V is TRBV12-3 or TRBV12-4 and J is TRBJ2-1; TRBD1 aligns across 7 bases. This CDR3 comprises 12 residues. Trimming at V came to 7 bases and at J to 6 bases, leaving 3 bases not matched to a gene. Here the CDR3 DNA reads TGTGCCAGCACGACAGGGCGCAATGAGCAGTTCTTC. Its translation is CASTTGRNEQFF.

V gene TRBV29-1 combines with J gene TRBJ1-1; D unresolved. The V and J ends lost 1 base and 1 base respectively, with 10 bases between them. This CDR3 is 14 amino acids long. CDR1 SQVTM and CDR2 ANQGSEA come from the germline V gene. The CDR3 here is CSVEAGTTNTEAFF. The DNA for the CDR3 is TGCAGCGTTGAAGCAGGCACGACGAACACTGAAGCTTTCTTT.

The gene calls are TRBV6-6 and TRBJ1-1, with D unresolved. Trimming removed 5 bases at V and 1 base at J, with 11 bases between. The CDR3 runs to 14 residues. Germline V gene data show CDR1 as MNHNY and CDR2 as SVGAGI (reference sequence). CDR3: CASSLYGPNTEAFF. The CDR3 DNA sequence: TGTGCCAGCAGTCTCTATGGTCCGAACACTGAAGCTTTCTTT.

This rearrangement joins TRBV7-9 to TRBJ1-6; 10 nucleotides agree with TRBD1. After removal of 8 bases from V and 6 bases from J, the junction contained 7 bases not matched to a gene. The length of the CDR3 is 15 residues. Germline values: CDR1 SEHNR, CDR2 FQNEAQ (reference sequence). The CDR3 loop is CASGQGELGNSPLHF. The CDR3 DNA reads TGTGCCAGCGGACAGGGGGAATTGGGTAATTCACCCCTCCACTTT.

The rearrangement uses TRBV30 and TRBJ1-2; maybe TRBD1 (5 bases). Between the trimmed V and J ends, which lost 8 bases and 0 bases, there was a span of 13 bases. The CDR3 length is 13 residues. CDR1 and CDR2 (germline): GTSNPN, SVGIG (reference sequence). CDR3 amino acids: CAGQQRANYGYTF. CDR3 nucleotides: TGTGCCGGACAACAGAGAGCTAACTATGGCTACACCTTC. The whole variable domain, filled in from reference TRBV30 and TRBJ1-2, reads SQTIHQWPATLVQPVGSPLSLECTVEGTSNPNLYWYRQAAGRGLQLLFYSVGIGQISSEVPQNLSASRPQDRQFILSSKKLLLSDSGFYLCAGQQRANYGYTFGSGTRLTVV.

The V call is TRBV5-1, the J call TRBJ2-1, with TRBD2 identical over 11 bases. CDR3 length: 16 amino acids. After removal of 2 bases from V and 9 bases from J, the junction contained 10 bases not matched to a gene. CDR1 and CDR2 (germline): SGHRS, YFSETQ. The CDR3 loop reads CASSLAIAGGPGEQFF. In DNA, the CDR3 is TGCGCCAGCAGCTTAGCAATAGCGGGAGGGCCCGGTGAGCAGTTCTTC.

This clone came up a few times. V gene TRBV3-1 (or the pseudogene TRBV3-2) combines with J gene TRBJ2-2; TRBD2 agrees at 13 bases. CDR1 and CDR2 (germline): LGHDT, YNNKEL (reference sequence). V was clipped by 4 bases and J by 8 bases; unmatched bases: 7. The CDR3 consists of 16 residues. This CDR3 is CASSLWTSGSVGELFF. In DNA form, the CDR3 reads TGTGCCAGCAGCCTTTGGACTAGCGGGAGCGTAGGGGAGCTGTTTTTT.

The rearrangement joins TRBV5-1 to TRBJ2-3, with D possibly being TRBD2 (6 bases). Germline assignment: CDR1 SGHRS and CDR2 YFSETQ. This CDR3 contains 14 residues. The V end lost 3 bases, the J end lost 4 bases, and 12 bases lay between the germline ends. The CDR3 region has the DNA TGCGCCAGCAGCTCCACGGGAGAGGCAGATACGCAGTATTTT. Translating gives CASSSTGEADTQYF. Filled out from reference TRBV5-1 and TRBJ2-3, the complete variable domain reads KAGVTQTPRYLIKTRGQQVTLSCSPISGHRSVSWYQQTPGQGLQFLFEYFSETQRNKGNFPGRFSGRQFSNSRSEMNVSTLELGDSALYLCASSSTGEADTQYFGPGTRLTVL.

The chain combines TRBV11-3 with TRBJ2-1; the D gene is possibly TRBD1 (6 bases). Per the germline V gene, CDR1 is SGHNT and CDR2 is YENEEA. The V end lost 2 bases, the J end lost 5 bases, and 7 bases lay between the germline ends. CDR3 length: 13 residues. CDR3 amino acids: CASSLHRDNEQFF. CDR3 in DNA: TGTGCCAGCAGCTTACACAGGGACAATGAGCAGTTCTTC.

This chain uses TRBV27 with TRBJ1-6; the D gene is possibly TRBD1 (5 bases). Trimming took off 5 bases at V and 10 bases at J, with 12 bases between the two ends. This CDR3 is built from 13 residues. The germline V gene encodes CDR1 MNHEY and CDR2 SMNVEV (reference sequence). CDR3 protein: CASSLEGFSPLHF. The CDR3 DNA reads TGTGCCAGCAGTCTGGAGGGGTTCTCACCCCTCCACTTT.

In its sample, this clone was seen once. One end of the junction varies from germline; a read error may be responsible. The chain links TRBV28 to TRBJ1-5; 9 bases map to TRBD1. CDR3 length: 19 amino acids. CDR1 MDHEN and CDR2 SYDVKM come from the germline V gene. DNA of the CDR3: TGTGCCAGCAGTTTATTCACAGGGGGCTTAATGGGGCCTAATCAGCCCCAGCATTTC. Translation gives CASSLFTGGLMGPNQPQHF.

This clone was counted once. The genes are TRBV5-1 and TRBJ1-3, with TRBD1 identical over 8 bases. Germline V lookup: CDR1 SGHRS, CDR2 YFSETQ. V lost 4 bases and J lost 2; bases outside the gene matches: 5. The CDR3 runs to 15 residues. For the CDR3, the DNA is TGCGCCAGCAGCACCACAGGGGGTACTGGAAACACCATATATTTT. As protein: CASSTTGGTGNTIYF.

This CDR3 is CASSYRSGGYNEQFF. The CDR3 DNA reads as TGTGCCAGCAGTTACCGTAGCGGGGGGTACAATGAGCAGTTCTTC. The rearrangement uses TRBV6-5 and TRBJ2-1; TRBD2 agrees at 10 bases. The CDR3 loop spans 15 amino acids. Unmatched junction bases numbered 2, after V lost 2 bases and J lost 4 bases. Per the germline V gene, CDR1 is MNHEY and CDR2 is SVGAGI.

The chain links TRBV27 to TRBJ2-6; 8 bases map to TRBD1. The CDR3 is 15 residues long. Germline-derived CDR1 and CDR2 are MNHEY and SMNVEV (reference sequence). Unmatched junction bases numbered 5, after V lost 6 bases and J lost 4 bases. The CDR3 bases are TGTGCCAGCAGAGACAGGGGAACCGGGGCCAACGTCCTGACTTTC. The encoded protein is CASRDRGTGANVLTF.

The chain joins TRBV9 to TRBJ2-2; the match to TRBD1 covers 9 bases. The J segment lost 7 bases and the V segment lost 2 bases, leaving 6 bases of the junction unmatched. From germline, CDR1 is SGDLS and CDR2 YYNGEE. There are 15 residues in the CDR3. The CDR3 region has the DNA TGTGCCAGCAGCGTTCGGGGACAGGGACTCGGGGAGCTGTTTTTT. Translated, it gives CASSVRGQGLGELFF.

The chain employs TRBV6-5 and TRBJ1-5; 7 nucleotides match TRBD1. In germline, CDR1 is MNHEY, CDR2 SVGAGI. The CDR3 has 15 residues. After removal of 6 bases from V and 2 bases from J, the junction contained 7 bases not matched to a gene. The DNA of the CDR3 is TGTGCCAGCAGAGGCCGCGGACAGGGCAATCAGCCCCAGCATTTT. Translating it yields CASRGRGQGNQPQHF.

The rearrangement joins TRBV19 to TRBJ2-1; a weak D match, TRBD2 (6 bases). The CDR3 sequence is 14 residues long. The V and J ends lost 7 bases and 4 bases respectively, with 14 bases between them. CDR1 is LNHDA, CDR2 SQIVND, per germline (reference sequence). CDR3 sequence: CASTLGLSYNEQFF. The CDR3 coding sequence is TGTGCCAGTACCCTGGGACTTTCTTACAATGAGCAGTTCTTC.

The rearrangement joins TRBV2 to TRBJ1-2; 8 positions agree with TRBD1. The germline gives CDR1 SNHLY, CDR2 FYNNEI. The J segment lost 8 bases and the V segment lost 1 base, leaving 9 bases of the junction unmatched. The CDR3 has 15 residues. CDR3 coding DNA: TGTGCCAGCAGTGAAGGATGGCAGGGGGCCGACGGCTACACCTTC. Protein product: CASSEGWQGADGYTF.

V usage is TRBV6-5 and J usage is TRBJ2-5; maybe TRBD2 (7 bases). The V end was cut by 6 bases, the J end by 2 bases, with 16 bases between. CDR1 is MNHEY and CDR2 is SVGAGI in the germline V gene. The CDR3 is 15 residues long. The CDR3 sequence is CASSRRGGLQETQYF. The DNA of the CDR3 is TGTGCCAGCAGCCGAAGGGGGGGGCTTCAAGAGACCCAGTACTTC.

This chain connects TRBV19 to TRBJ1-2, with D tentatively TRBD1 (5 bases). V was trimmed by 6 bases and J by 8 bases, leaving 16 bases between them. The CDR3 contains 13 residues. Germline V CDR1 and CDR2: LNHDA, SQIVND (reference sequence). This CDR3 reads CASSTDPGIGYTF. DNA for the CDR3: TGTGCCAGTAGCACAGACCCAGGGATCGGCTACACCTTC.

The chain combines TRBV10-3 with TRBJ2-7; 7 bases agree with TRBD1. The CDR3 is 16 residues long. Germline-derived CDR1 and CDR2 are ENHRY and SYGVKD. V lost 0 bases, J lost 2 bases, and 7 bases stayed unmatched. Written as DNA, the CDR3 is TGTGCCATCAGTGAGTCCGGTGTAGACAGGGCCTACGAGCAGTACTTC. Amino acid sequence: CAISESGVDRAYEQYF.

V is TRBV5-1 and J is TRBJ1-3, with 9 positions matching TRBD1. V lost 2 bases, J lost 0 bases, and 15 bases stayed unmatched. In germline, CDR1 is SGHRS, CDR2 YFSETQ. The CDR3 spans 20 residues. The DNA for the CDR3 is TGCGCCAGCAGCTTAAGGACAGGGGCGGACGCTTTCGTCTCTGGAAACACCATATATTTT. It translates to CASSLRTGADAFVSGNTIYF.

This clone was recorded only once. This rearrangement joins TRBV19 to TRBJ2-3; perhaps TRBD2 as D (5 bases). Germline CDR1 LNHDA, CDR2 SQIVND (reference sequence). There are 13 residues in the CDR3. V was pared by 4 bases and J by 4 bases, with 9 bases between. The DNA of the CDR3 is TGTGCCAGTAGTAGGGAGAGGGCAGATACGCAGTATTTT. Translated, it gives CASSRERADTQYF.

The rearrangement links TRBV5-1 to TRBJ1-1, with D perhaps matching TRBD1 (5 bases). Germline values: CDR1 SGHRS, CDR2 YFSETQ. Trimming pared 4 bases from V and 7 bases from J, leaving 23 bases between. This CDR3 comprises 16 residues. The DNA for the CDR3 is TGCGCCAGCAGCCTAGGCTGGCTCGGGGGAGAAGATGAAGCTTTCTTT. This sequence encodes CASSLGWLGGEDEAFF.